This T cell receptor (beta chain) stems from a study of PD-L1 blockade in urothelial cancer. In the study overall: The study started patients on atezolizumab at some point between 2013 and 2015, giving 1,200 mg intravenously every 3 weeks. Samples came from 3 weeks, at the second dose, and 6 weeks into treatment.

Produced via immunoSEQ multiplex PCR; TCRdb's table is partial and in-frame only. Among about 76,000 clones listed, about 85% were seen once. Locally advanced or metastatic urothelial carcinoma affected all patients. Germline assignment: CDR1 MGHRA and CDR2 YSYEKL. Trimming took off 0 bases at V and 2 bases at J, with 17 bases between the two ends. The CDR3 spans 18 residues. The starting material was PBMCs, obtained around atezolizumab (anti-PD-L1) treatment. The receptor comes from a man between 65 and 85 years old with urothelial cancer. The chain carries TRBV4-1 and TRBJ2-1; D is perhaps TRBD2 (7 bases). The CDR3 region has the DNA TGCGCCAGCAGCCAAGATTTGAGCCAGGGGAGGGCCTACAATGAGCAGTTCTTC. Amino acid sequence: CASSQDLSQGRAYNEQFF.